A single sample gave rise to the 21 T cell receptor beta chains below, sequenced in a study of tumor-infiltrating lymphocytes in localized non-small cell lung cancer. Assay used: immunoSEQ multiplex PCR; TCRdb lists only in-frame clones, some missing. Of some 14,000 clones detected, more than 60% appear once; the ten largest clones hold roughly 4.5%. The sequencing sample was made of lung tumor tissue. The receptors were gathered from a human donor with non-small cell lung cancer.

This clone came up a few times. The chain uses TRBV5-1 and TRBJ1-2, with unresolved D. Trimming stripped 0 bases from V and 4 bases from J, with 10 bases between. The CDR3 has 14 residues. Per germline, CDR1 SGHRS and CDR2 YFSETQ. The CDR3 DNA is TGCGCCAGCAGCTTGGATCAACGCGGCTATGGCTACACCTTC. Its translation: CASSLDQRGYGYTF. Based on the CDR3 plus reference TRBV5-1 and TRBJ1-2, the full variable domain is KAGVTQTPRYLIKTRGQQVTLSCSPISGHRSVSWYQQTPGQGLQFLFEYFSETQRNKGNFPGRFSGRQFSNSRSEMNVSTLELGDSALYLCASSLDQRGYGYTFGSGTRLTVV.

The chain is built from TRBV15 and TRBJ1-1; possibly TRBD1 for D (6 bases). The germline V and J ends were trimmed by 1 base and 3 bases, with 9 bases remaining between them. This CDR3 has 14 amino acids. From germline, CDR1 is LNHNV and CDR2 YYDKDF (reference sequence). Here the CDR3 reads CATSRGPGDTEAFF. The CDR3 DNA reads as TGTGCCACCAGCAGAGGACCAGGGGACACTGAAGCTTTCTTT.

The chain has TRBV6-4 and TRBJ2-7, with 9 bases lining up with TRBD1. This CDR3 comprises 15 residues. Trimming cost V 3 bases and J 6 bases; bases outside gene matches: 9. Germline CDR1 reads MRHNA; CDR2 reads SNTAGT. The CDR3 DNA reads TGTGCCAGCAGTGAAGGGACAGGGACCTGGGGCGAGCAGTACTTC. This translates into CASSEGTGTWGEQYF.

This chain uses TRBV9 with TRBJ2-5, with 9 positions matching TRBD2. J was trimmed by 5 bases and V by 2 bases; bases with no gene match: 4. The CDR3 runs to 14 residues. Germline V gene sequence: CDR1 SGDLS, CDR2 YYNGEE. The DNA of the CDR3 is TGTGCCAGCAGCGTTTTAGCGGGAGATGAGACCCAGTACTTC. This encodes CASSVLAGDETQYF.

This CDR3 reads CASRSGGGPEKLFF. Here the CDR3 DNA reads TGTGCCAGCAGAAGCGGCGGGGGGCCCGAAAAACTGTTTTTT. The genes are TRBV7-9 and TRBJ1-4; the D gene is possibly TRBD1 (6 bases). Between the trimmed V and J ends, which lost 6 bases and 8 bases, there was a span of 16 bases. This CDR3 has 14 amino acids. Germline V lookup: CDR1 SEHNR, CDR2 FQNEAQ (reference sequence).

This chain uses TRBV28 with TRBJ1-1; D uncertain. Trimming took off 2 bases at V and 1 base at J, with 14 bases between the two ends. This CDR3 contains 16 residues. The germline V gene encodes CDR1 MDHEN and CDR2 SYDVKM. The CDR3 nucleotides read TGTGCCAGCAGTTTAGATAAGGGATCTACGAACACTGAAGCTTTCTTT. Residues: CASSLDKGSTNTEAFF.

The V gene is TRBV6-5, the J gene TRBJ2-3, with D unclear. This CDR3 spans 13 amino acids. Germline assignment: CDR1 MNHEY and CDR2 SVGAGI. The V and J ends lost 6 bases and 6 bases respectively, with 13 bases between them. The CDR3 loop is CASSPTWLDTQYF. The CDR3 DNA sequence: TGTGCCAGCAGCCCAACCTGGTTGGATACGCAGTATTTT.

J is TRBJ2-1 and V is TRBV11-2; no firm D call. V dropped 5 bases and J dropped 7 bases, with 18 bases sitting between them. Germline V gene sequence: CDR1 SGHAT, CDR2 FQNNGV. CDR3 size: 15 residues. CDR3 in DNA: TGTGCCAGCAGCCCAGTGGACCCCCCGGGTAATGAGCAGTTCTTC. Amino acids: CASSPVDPPGNEQFF.

CDR3 protein: CASSQSTDTQYF. CDR3 nucleotide sequence: TGCGCCAGCAGCCAGAGCACAGATACGCAGTATTTT. This chain uses TRBV4-3 with TRBJ2-3; D unclear. V was pared by 3 bases and J by 0 bases, with 1 base between. Per germline, CDR1 LGHNA and CDR2 YSLEER. The CDR3 is made up of 12 amino acids.

The J gene is TRBJ2-3, the V gene TRBV9; D is uncertain. This CDR3 has 15 amino acids. Trimming left V 4 bases short and J 1 base short, with 13 bases between. Germline V gives CDR1 SGDLS, CDR2 YYNGEE. This chain's CDR3 is CASSPTPWGTDTQYF. The DNA for the CDR3 is TGTGCCAGCAGCCCAACCCCGTGGGGCACAGATACGCAGTATTTT.

This clone is medium-sized by share. The chain is built from TRBV6-1 and TRBJ2-7; D may be TRBD1 (7 bases). CDR3 length: 15 amino acids. V was pared by 2 bases and J by 2 bases, with 13 bases between. CDR1 and CDR2 (germline): MNHNS, SASEGT. The CDR3 DNA reads TGTGCCAGCAGTGAACAGGAGGGGGCGGCCTACGAGCAGTACTTC. Translating it yields CASSEQEGAAYEQYF.

The chain recombines TRBV6-4 with TRBJ2-1, with TRBD2 identical over 9 bases. CDR3 size: 16 residues. Trimming removed 0 bases from V and 3 bases from J; junction bases left unmatched: 3. CDR1 and CDR2 from the germline V gene are MRHNA and SNTAGT. CDR3 DNA: TGTGCCAGCAGTGACTCGGTAGCGGGAGACTACAATGAGCAGTTCTTC. Translation: CASSDSVAGDYNEQFF.

Only a few counts were recorded for this clone. The V and J genes are TRBV5-1 and TRBJ2-7; the D gene could be TRBD1 or TRBD2 (5 bases each). The V end was cut by 3 bases, the J end by 0 bases, with 13 bases between. Germline V gene data show CDR1 as SGHRS and CDR2 as YFSETQ. There are 15 residues in the CDR3. The CDR3 DNA sequence: TGCGCCAGCAGCTCGGGGACGGTCAGCTCCTACGAGCAGTACTTC. It yields the protein CASSSGTVSSYEQYF.

The genes are TRBV11-2 and TRBJ2-7; 12 bases line up with TRBD2. The trim removed 5 bases at V and 3 bases at J, leaving 5 bases unmatched. The CDR3 totals 15 residues. Per germline, CDR1 SGHAT and CDR2 FQNNGV. In nucleotides, the CDR3 is TGTGCCAGCAGCCAAAGACTAGCGGGGGACTACGAGCAGTACTTC. It encodes CASSQRLAGDYEQYF. Full variable domain (missing parts from reference TRBV11-2 and TRBJ2-7): EAGVAQSPRYKIIEKRQSVAFWCNPISGHATLYWYQQILGQGPKLLIQFQNNGVVDDSQLPKDRFSAERLKGVDSTLKIQPAKLEDSAVYLCASSQRLAGDYEQYFGPGTRLTVT.

The chain links TRBV4-1 to TRBJ2-2, with D possibly being TRBD1 (5 bases). CDR3 length equals 15 residues. The V end was cut by 1 base, the J end by 4 bases, with 10 bases between. Looked up from germline, CDR1 is MGHRA and CDR2 is YSYEKL. CDR3 DNA: TGCGCCAGCAGCCAAGTACCCAGGGCCACCGGGGAGCTGTTTTTT. Its translation is CASSQVPRATGELFF.

This chain links TRBV4-1 with TRBJ2-7; 7 bases are shared with TRBD2. Germline V gene data show CDR1 as MGHRA and CDR2 as YSYEKL. The CDR3 extends over 15 amino acids. J lost 0 bases, V lost 1 base, and 3 bases had no gene match. CDR3 coding DNA: TGCGCCAGCAGCCAAGCTGCTAGCGGCTCCTACGAGCAGTACTTC. Protein: CASSQAASGSYEQYF.

This clone was recorded once. The genes are TRBV6-4 and TRBJ2-7, with D tentatively TRBD2 (7 bases). Looked up from germline, CDR1 is MRHNA and CDR2 is SNTAGT. The CDR3 runs to 15 residues. V shed 6 bases and J shed 4 bases, with 19 bases lying between them. CDR3: CASSPTGGNGYEQYF. The CDR3 bases are TGTGCCAGCAGCCCGACGGGGGGCAACGGGTACGAGCAGTACTTC.

The chain couples TRBV9 to TRBJ2-7; D unclear. Germline V gene data show CDR1 as SGDLS and CDR2 as YYNGEE. Trimming removed 4 bases at V and 3 bases at J, with 14 bases between. This CDR3 is 14 amino acids long. The CDR3 protein is CASSPSRSNYEQYF. As DNA, the CDR3 is TGTGCCAGCAGCCCTTCCAGGAGCAACTACGAGCAGTACTTC.

This clone was seen just once. The rearrangement uses TRBV7-9 and TRBJ1-1; D remains unclear. The CDR3 is 13 residues long. The V gene lost 5 bases and the J gene lost 3 bases, with 10 bases spanning the gap. Germline-derived CDR1 and CDR2 are SEHNR and FQNEAQ (reference sequence). The CDR3 DNA reads TGTGCCAGCAGCCTCGACGGCCACACTGAAGCTTTCTTT. Amino acids: CASSLDGHTEAFF.

This clone was seen only a few times. The genes are TRBV10-1 and TRBJ1-3; D remains unclear. The CDR3 spans 15 residues. Between the trimmed V and J ends, which lost 0 bases and 0 bases, there was a span of 6 bases. Germline lookup yields CDR1 WNHNN and CDR2 SYGVQD (reference sequence). This chain's CDR3 is CASSESSNSGNTIYF. For the CDR3, the DNA is TGCGCCAGCAGTGAGTCGTCCAACTCTGGAAACACCATATATTTT.

The chain uses TRBV7-9 and TRBJ2-1; possible D gene TRBD2, 5 bases. CDR3 size: 13 residues. Trimming took off 5 bases at V and 10 bases at J, with 15 bases between the two ends. In germline, CDR1 is SEHNR, CDR2 FQNEAQ (reference sequence). CDR3 region: CASSTDLGWEQFF. For the CDR3, the DNA is TGTGCCAGCAGCACGGACTTGGGGTGGGAGCAGTTCTTC.